Reported below is one T cell receptor (beta chain). No cognate antigen has been identified for it. No much larger clonotype is one base removed from it; base qualities were not supplied. The data belong to a study of shared clonotypes between healthy human individuals (dated by TCRdb to 2020 to 2022). For the study in its entirety: The cohort comprised a couple of women and a few men aged 18 to 49 years. Libraries were prepared and TCR repertoires were sequenced by different laboratories using diverse techniques, in order to increase sequencing depth and limit assay-specific biases. Blood TCR repertoires of a handful of healthy adults were deeply sequenced to estimate repertoire size and the extent of clonotype sharing between individuals. For each donor, three plates each were used for CD4 naive and CD4 memory, two plates were used for CD8 naive, and one plate was used for CD8 memory. Between about 0.9 and 9 billion PBMCs per donor were obtained by leukapheresis.

For the CD8 naive samples, CD45RO-negative cells were positively selected for CCR7, yielding a CD45RA+CCR7+ population from which TemRA cells were excluded. Donors were healthy HIV-negative adults with no recently reported acute infections or vaccinations. All donors were Caucasian adults living in Nashville, Tennessee, USA. Blood was collected by leukapheresis, and PBMCs were isolated by Ficoll-Histopaque density gradient centrifugation and then cryopreserved in liquid nitrogen vapor phase. Purity and quantity of every magnetically sorted T cell population were checked by analytical flow cytometry. From each sorted fraction, genomic DNA was isolated and quantified by UV absorbance on a Nanodrop 2000c. Deletion took 2 bases off V and 6 bases off J, with a span of 11 bases between the germline ends. Taken from the germline V gene (reference sequence), the CDR1 and CDR2 loops are SEHNR and FQNEAQ. The CDR3 sequence holds 13 residues, the cysteine and phenylalanine included. The CDR3 DNA has 39 bases and is translated from base 1.

Using the deep immunoSEQ assay, multiplex PCR amplified TCR CDR3 regions from genomic DNA. For each cell subset, the extracted genomic DNA was distributed evenly across all wells of several immunoSEQ 96-well plates, and each plate served as one replicate. For sorted subsets, each replicate PCR was loaded with approximately 200 ng genomic DNA, equivalent to 25,000 to 35,000 T cell genomes. Purified libraries were measured with a Qubit 3.0 fluorometer, size-checked on a Bioanalyzer 2100, and measured again with the KAPA Library Quantification kit. Every immunoSEQ 96-well plate was sequenced on a separate single-read 150-cycle Illumina NextSeq 550 flow cell. From the authors' description of their analysis: Because the immunoSEQ output held only junctional sequences and lacked quality scores, the filtering could not match the filtering applied to full-length reads. To assign V/J genes and CDR3, sequences were annotated using PyIR, a Python wrapper for IgBLAST v1.9, with IMGT germline references. Any read was removed if the V/J assignment was weak (E-value above 1e-6), the CDR3 was missing, or the read contained stop codons, out-of-frame junctions, or ambiguous translated residues. V3J clonotypes were defined by identical inferred V gene, J gene, and CDR3 amino acid sequence. Percentage overlap between repertoires was computed as shared unique clonotypes divided by the size of the smaller repertoire. Repertoire richness was assessed with RTK rarefaction, the Chao1 estimator, and Recon v2.1 estimates of unobserved clonotypes. For all TCRbeta clonotypes obtained by the gDNA method from a few donors, generation probabilities were computed with OLGA. TCRdb limited this immuneACCESS table to in-frame rearrangements with V and J called. A share of clones is missing; checked studies link under half to unresolved V genes, and the rest is unexplained. Clone size and V and J calls were adopted from that table, with D and trimming inferred from the DNA. The sample table records about 680,000 clones; just over 90% of these occur just once. The ten largest clonotypes hold about 24% of the sample.

Broad study findings and their caveats: Pairwise subsampling led to the expectation that sequencing depth would affect the degree of clonotype sharing among donors. Sampling was limited to blood, and TCR repertoires in tissue likely differ from TCR repertoires in blood. About 5% of naive CD4, 3.5% of naive CD8, approximately 2% of memory CD4, and about 0.4% of memory CD8 clonotypes were shared across a few donors. Higher generation probabilities were observed for clonotypes shared by all four sorted-subset donors than for non-shared clonotypes. Rarefaction of sorted-subset datasets indicated incomplete sequencing despite the large sequencing depth. Estimated clonotype richness was generally larger for naive than for memory subsets. Because the study included only a small number of donors, the genetic and exposure-history diversity represented was limited.

The sequence was obtained from a man under 40 in good health. The sequence is built from TRBV7-9 and TRBJ2-7, with the identity of the D gene unclear. Input material: naive CD8+ T cells sorted from blood. What the cell subset or site label conveys for this sample: CD45RA+CCR7+. The CDR3 region: CASSLSVPLEQYF. The DNA is as follows: TGTGCCAGCAGCTTATCCGTCCCGCTCGAGCAGTACTTC.